This is a list of T cell receptor beta chains from one sample in a study of shared clonotypes between healthy human individuals. Sequencing used immunoSEQ multiplex PCR; TCRdb keeps in-frame clones, though not all of them. There are about 1.5 million clones in the sample; more than 95% occur only once, and 1.2% lies in the top ten. The sequenced sample was naive CD4+ T cells sorted from blood. Receptors were obtained from a man aged 25 to 40 in good health. CDR3s leave out the opening cysteine and the closing phenylalanine or tryptophan. D genes are given only for firm matches.

V gene | D gene | CDR3 length | CDR3 protein
TRBV9 | NA | 13 | ASSPRAYSGNTIY
TRBV18 | NA | 12 | ASSPPQGWTEAF
TRBV2 | NA | 12 | ASSEPGKGNTIY
TRBV6-1 | NA | 10 | ASSGGNQPQH
TRBV6-1 | TRBD2 | 12 | ASSDSGIYNEQF
TRBV28 | NA | 12 | ASSLVGPNQPQH
TRBV4-3 | NA | 13 | ASSQEARSNQPQH
TRBV5-8 | NA | 12 | ASSSGRYQETQY
TRBV5-4 | TRBD2 | 13 | ASLLRELTQETQY
TRBV9 | TRBD1 | 13 | ASSAEGQGLYEQY
TRBV18 | NA | 11 | ASSLDRAYEQY
TRBV7-9 | NA | 11 | ASSFTIGDEQY
TRBV11-2 | NA | 9 | ASSLTGELF
TRBV10-3 | NA | 12 | AISGSFRDQPQH
TRBV9 | TRBD2 | 14 | ASSPRLAGVYNEQF
TRBV10-1 | NA | 8 | ARSSYEQY
TRBV9 | NA | 13 | ASSVFQGNTDTQY
TRBV28 | NA | 9 | ASSTRGEAF
TRBV18 | NA | 9 | ASSYQETQY
TRBV18 | NA | 12 | ASSPPYAYNEQF
TRBV9 | NA | 14 | ASSVRQGHSGNTIY
TRBV7-3 | TRBD1 | 16 | ASSPRQGRMVGNTEAF
TRBV5-1 | TRBD2 | 16 | ASSLAGGHSIASYEQY
TRBV7-9 | NA | 14 | ASSLPGRISTGELF
TRBV7-9 | NA | 11 | ASSFTGLQTQY
TRBV7-9 | TRBD1 | 13 | ASSFRTGNTGELF
TRBV18 | NA | 11 | ASSPPQQDTQY
TRBV5-4 | NA | 12 | ASSLAPAYTEAF
TRBV7-6 | NA | 14 | ASSLGAGVPTEKLF
TRBV30 | NA | 12 | AWMKGTFTGELF
TRBV28 | NA | 11 | ASRTAGNQPQH
TRBV14 | NA | 16 | ASSQGRGRGRRTDTQY
TRBV4-1 | NA | 12 | ASSQDERTDTQY
TRBV29-1 | NA | 13 | SVLGLEDSYNEQF
TRBV28 | NA | 10 | ASSGGYNEQF
TRBV9 | TRBD1 | 12 | ASSVGQGTYEQY
TRBV14 | TRBD2 | 15 | ASSQDLTSGGGNEQF
TRBV5-1 | NA | 14 | ASSRWTGATNEKLF
TRBV2 | TRBD2 | 12 | ASSDLAGEGEQF
TRBV25-1 | TRBD1 | 13 | ASSELDRDGNIQY
TRBV11-2 | TRBD1 | 11 | ASSRGQQETQY
TRBV10-1 | TRBD2 | 14 | ASSEGNSGTYNEQF
TRBV27 | TRBD2 | 15 | ASSSALAGGRSYEQY
TRBV30 | NA | 9 | AWSSSARLF
TRBV27 | TRBD1 | 11 | ASSWDRDQPQH
TRBV18 | NA | 13 | ASSPRPGAPDTQY
TRBV5-1 | TRBD2 | 14 | ASSLEASGRGNEQF
TRBV5-6 | NA | 13 | ASSPVGSVNYGYT
TRBV7-9 | NA | 16 | ASSLRDIPAGAKNIQY
TRBV4-2 | NA | 18 | ASSSQEDWTLRARYEKLF
TRBV4-3 | TRBD2 | 13 | ASSQEASGSGEQF
TRBV14 | NA | 12 | ASSQRQDTGELF
TRBV7-8 | TRBD1 | 13 | ASSLAYRGVIEQF
TRBV9 | TRBD2 | 12 | ASSPTSGHNEQF
TRBV29-1 | NA | 10 | SVGATSYEQY
TRBV29-1 | TRBD1 | 12 | SVDEDRGRDGYT